A single sample is the source of the 2 T cell receptor beta chains below, sequenced in a study of blood T cell repertoires in COVID-19. Clones were read by immunoSEQ multiplex PCR, and TCRdb kept only the in-frame ones, dropping some. The data contain approximately 200,000 clones, more than 65% of them seen just once; the ten biggest clones take up 3% to 3.5%. Material for sequencing was peripheral blood. The receptors were sampled from a woman in her 30s who had recovered from COVID-19.

The chain carries TRBV2 and TRBJ2-4, with D perhaps matching TRBD2 (5 bases). Germline CDR1 reads SNHLY; CDR2 reads FYNNEI. The CDR3 covers 14 residues. Trimming removed 5 bases from V and 8 bases from J, with 16 bases in between. The CDR3 nucleotides are TGTGCCAGCAGTTCTCAGGCTCTAGCTGACATTCAGTACTTC. This sequence encodes CASSSQALADIQYF.

This clone has just a few counts. The chain employs TRBV6-4 and TRBJ2-3, with a possible D match to TRBD2 (6 bases). V gave up 3 bases and J gave up 0 bases, with 10 bases separating them. The CDR3 contains 15 residues. Germline CDR1 reads MRHNA; CDR2 reads SNTAGT. In DNA form, the CDR3 reads TGTGCCAGCAGTGAGACGGGAGCTAGCACAGATACGCAGTATTTT. Amino acids: CASSETGASTDTQYF.